This T cell receptor (beta chain) was captured by sequencing in a study of shared clonotypes between healthy human individuals. Study summary: Aged 18 to 49, the donors were a couple of women and a few men. Used for every donor were three CD4 naive, three CD4 memory, two CD8 naive and one CD8 memory plate.

As regards this clone: Its specificity is unknown.

General study points: Sequencing depth was a factor that was expected to affect clonotype sharing among donors. In the sorted subsets, rarefaction showed sequencing was incomplete despite large depth.

The CDR3 consists of 16 residues. The germline V gene has CDR1 MGHRA and CDR2 YSYEKL. V lost 1 base to trimming and J lost 0 bases, with 10 bases between them. TCRdb's copy holds only in-frame clones and misses some; the assay was immunoSEQ multiplex PCR. The sample lists 630,000 or so clones, roughly 98% seen once, with 0.3% in the top ten. Naive CD8 cells lacked CD45RO, underwent positive selection for CCR7 and left out terminally differentiated effector memory CD45RA+ cells. The sequencing sample was made of naive CD8+ T cells sorted from blood. The chain uses TRBV4-1 and TRBJ1-3; D unresolved. The source of this sequence is a man younger than 45 in good health. The CDR3: CASSQVAVTSGNTIYF. In nucleotides, the CDR3 is TGCGCCAGCAGCCAAGTTGCAGTCACCTCTGGAAACACCATATATTTT.